This TCR beta chain was sequenced during a study of vaccination and CD4 T cells after COVID-19. The overall study: Overlapping SARS-CoV-2, HCoV-NL63, HCoV-OC43 and HCoV-229E spike peptides were used to stimulate cells. Study-wide findings and caveats: Within the convalescent patients, a median around 84% of the SARS-CoV-2-reactive clones were ones that appeared only post-vaccination.

This sample's time point: late sampling 161 to 241 days after vaccination in a few convalescent patients. Sample treatment: roughly 11-day PBMC culture with coronavirus spike peptide pools or control peptides (ViraFEST assay). A word on this clonotype: The antigen is undetermined.

Cultured CD4+ T-cell DNA underwent Oncomine TCR Beta short-read sequencing. Via MiXCR, TCRdb re-called the PCR reads, giving one row per CDR3 protein. Among about 24,000 distinct CDR3 sequences, roughly 46% were seen once, and the ten largest hold approximately 4%. The source of this sequence is a human donor who had recovered from COVID-19. This sample comprised CD4+ T cells from blood, cultured in vitro, obtained about 7 months after SARS-CoV-2 vaccination.

The CDR3 reads CASNLDILSNQPQHF. CDR3 bases: TGTGCCAGCAACCTAGACATATTAAGCAATCAGCCCCAGCATTTT. The V call is TRBV6-1, the J call TRBJ1-5; D is uncertain. Trimming cost V 7 bases and J 1 base, with 14 bases left between them. Germline V gene data show CDR1 as MNHNS and CDR2 as SASEGT. The CDR3 loop spans 15 amino acids.